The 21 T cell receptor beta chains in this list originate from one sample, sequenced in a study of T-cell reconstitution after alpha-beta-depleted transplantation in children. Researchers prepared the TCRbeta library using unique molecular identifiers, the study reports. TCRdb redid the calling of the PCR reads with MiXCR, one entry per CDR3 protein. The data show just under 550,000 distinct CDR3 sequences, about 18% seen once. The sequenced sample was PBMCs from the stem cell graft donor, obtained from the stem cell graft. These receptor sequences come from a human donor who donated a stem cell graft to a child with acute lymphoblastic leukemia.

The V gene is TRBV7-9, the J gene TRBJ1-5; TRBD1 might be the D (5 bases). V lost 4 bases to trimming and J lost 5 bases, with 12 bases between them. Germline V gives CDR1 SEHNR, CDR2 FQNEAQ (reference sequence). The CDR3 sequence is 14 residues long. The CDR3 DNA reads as TGTGCCAGCAGCTGGGGACGGGGCGATCAGCCCCAGCATTTT. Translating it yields CASSWGRGDQPQHF. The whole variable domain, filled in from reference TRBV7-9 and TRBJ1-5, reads DTGVSQNPRHKITKRGQNVTFRCDPISEHNRLYWYRQTLGQGPEFLTYFQNEAQLEKSRLLSDRFSAERPKGSFSTLEIQRTEQGDSAMYLCASSWGRGDQPQHFGDGTRLSIL.

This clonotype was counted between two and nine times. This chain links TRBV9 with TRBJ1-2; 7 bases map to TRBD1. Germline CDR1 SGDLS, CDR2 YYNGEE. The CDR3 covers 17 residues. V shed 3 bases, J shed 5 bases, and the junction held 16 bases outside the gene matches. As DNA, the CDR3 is TGTGCCAGCAGCGGACCCACAGGGGTCCCTCTACGATATGGCTACACCTTC. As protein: CASSGPTGVPLRYGYTF.

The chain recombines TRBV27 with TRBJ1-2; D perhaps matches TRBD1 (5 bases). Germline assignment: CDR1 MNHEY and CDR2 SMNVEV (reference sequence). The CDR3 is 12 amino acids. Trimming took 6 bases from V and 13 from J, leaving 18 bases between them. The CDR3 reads CASRILGGAATF. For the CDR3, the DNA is TGTGCCAGCAGAATCCTCGGCGGGGCCGCCACCTTC.

CDR3 in amino acids: CASSLILTEAFF. The CDR3 region has the DNA TGTGCCAGCAGCCTAATACTGACTGAAGCTTTCTTT. The J gene is TRBJ1-1, the V gene TRBV7-6, with D unresolved. Germline V gene lookup returns CDR1 SGHVS and CDR2 FNYEAQ. V was cut by 5 bases and J by 5 bases, with 9 bases left in between. The CDR3 contains 12 residues.

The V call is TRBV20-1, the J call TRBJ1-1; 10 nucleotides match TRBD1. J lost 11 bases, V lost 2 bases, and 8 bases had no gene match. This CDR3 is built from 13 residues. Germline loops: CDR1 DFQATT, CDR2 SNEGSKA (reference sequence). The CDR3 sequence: CSARSGQGKSAFF. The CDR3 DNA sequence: TGCAGTGCTAGATCGGGACAGGGGAAATCGGCTTTCTTT.

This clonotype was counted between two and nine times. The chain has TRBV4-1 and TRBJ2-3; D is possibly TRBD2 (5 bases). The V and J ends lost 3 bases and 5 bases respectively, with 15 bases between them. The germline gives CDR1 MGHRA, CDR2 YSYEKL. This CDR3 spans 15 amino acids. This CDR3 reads CASSQRGIEEDTQYF. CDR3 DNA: TGCGCCAGCAGCCAGCGAGGGATCGAGGAAGATACGCAGTATTTT.

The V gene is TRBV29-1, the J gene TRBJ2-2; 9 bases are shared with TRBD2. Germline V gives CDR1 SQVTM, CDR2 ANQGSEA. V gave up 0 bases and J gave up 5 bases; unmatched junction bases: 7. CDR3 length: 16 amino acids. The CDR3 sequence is CSVEDFSGSSTGELFF. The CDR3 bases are TGCAGCGTTGAAGACTTTAGCGGGAGCTCTACCGGGGAGCTGTTTTTT.

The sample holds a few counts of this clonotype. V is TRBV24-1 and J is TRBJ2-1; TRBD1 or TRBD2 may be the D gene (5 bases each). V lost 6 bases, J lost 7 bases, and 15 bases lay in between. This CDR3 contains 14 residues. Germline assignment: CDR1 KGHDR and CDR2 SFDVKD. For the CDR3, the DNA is TGTGCCACCAGTTATGGGGGATCGGAAAATGAGCAGTTCTTC. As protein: CATSYGGSENEQFF.

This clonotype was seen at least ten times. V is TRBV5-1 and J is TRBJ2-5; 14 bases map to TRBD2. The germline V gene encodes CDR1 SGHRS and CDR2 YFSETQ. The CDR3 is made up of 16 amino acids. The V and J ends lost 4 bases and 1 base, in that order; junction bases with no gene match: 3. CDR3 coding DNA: TGCGCCAGCAGCCAAGGACTAGCGGGAGGCCAAGAGACCCAGTACTTC. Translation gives CASSQGLAGGQETQYF. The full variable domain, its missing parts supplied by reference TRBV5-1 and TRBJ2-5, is KAGVTQTPRYLIKTRGQQVTLSCSPISGHRSVSWYQQTPGQGLQFLFEYFSETQRNKGNFPGRFSGRQFSNSRSEMNVSTLELGDSALYLCASSQGLAGGQETQYFGPGTRLLVL.

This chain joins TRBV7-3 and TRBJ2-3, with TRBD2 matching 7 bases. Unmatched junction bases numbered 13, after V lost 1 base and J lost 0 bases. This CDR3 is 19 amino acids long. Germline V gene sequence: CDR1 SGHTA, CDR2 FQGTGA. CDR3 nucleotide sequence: TGTGCCAGCAGCTTAAAGGGTTTCCGGACTAGTGGGAGCACAGATACGCAGTATTTT. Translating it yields CASSLKGFRTSGSTDTQYF.

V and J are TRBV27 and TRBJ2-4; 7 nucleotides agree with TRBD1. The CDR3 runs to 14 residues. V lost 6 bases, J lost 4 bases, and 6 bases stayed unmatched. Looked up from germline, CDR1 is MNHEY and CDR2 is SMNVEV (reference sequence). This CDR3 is CASRGDRLKNIQYF. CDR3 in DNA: TGTGCCAGCAGAGGGGACAGACTTAAAAACATTCAGTACTTC.

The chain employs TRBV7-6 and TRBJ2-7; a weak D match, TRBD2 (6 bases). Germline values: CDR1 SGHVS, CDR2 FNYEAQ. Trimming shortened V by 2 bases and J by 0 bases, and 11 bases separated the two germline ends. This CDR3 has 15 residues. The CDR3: CASSLRRDLSYEQYF. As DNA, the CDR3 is TGTGCCAGCAGCTTAAGGCGGGACCTCTCCTACGAGCAGTACTTC. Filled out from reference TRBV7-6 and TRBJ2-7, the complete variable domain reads GAGVSQSPRYKVTKRGQDVALRCDPISGHVSLYWYRQALGQGPEFLTYFNYEAQQDKSGLPNDRFSAERPEGSISTLTIQRTEQRDSAMYRCASSLRRDLSYEQYFGPGTRLTVT.

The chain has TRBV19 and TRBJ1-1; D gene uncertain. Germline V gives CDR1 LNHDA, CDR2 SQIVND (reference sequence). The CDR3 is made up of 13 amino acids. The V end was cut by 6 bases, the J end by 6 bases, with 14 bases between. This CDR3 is CASSTLASAEAFF. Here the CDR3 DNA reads TGTGCCAGTAGCACTCTAGCATCGGCTGAAGCTTTCTTT.

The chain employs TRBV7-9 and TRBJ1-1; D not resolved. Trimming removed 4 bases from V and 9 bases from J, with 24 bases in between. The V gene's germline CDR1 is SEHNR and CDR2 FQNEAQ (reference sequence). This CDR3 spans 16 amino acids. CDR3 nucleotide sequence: TGTGCCAGCAGCTCTTCCCGAAGGTCTGCCAGCCTAAAAGCTTTCTTT. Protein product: CASSSSRRSASLKAFF. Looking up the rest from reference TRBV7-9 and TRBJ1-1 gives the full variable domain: DTGVSQNPRHKITKRGQNVTFRCDPISEHNRLYWYRQTLGQGPEFLTYFQNEAQLEKSRLLSDRFSAERPKGSFSTLEIQRTEQGDSAMYLCASSSSRRSASLKAFFGQGTRLTVV.

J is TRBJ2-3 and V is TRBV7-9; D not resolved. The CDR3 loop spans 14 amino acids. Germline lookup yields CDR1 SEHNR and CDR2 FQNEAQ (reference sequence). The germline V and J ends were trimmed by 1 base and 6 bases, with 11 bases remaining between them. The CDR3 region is CASSLESRRDTQYF. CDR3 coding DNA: TGTGCCAGCAGCTTAGAATCCAGGCGGGATACGCAGTATTTT. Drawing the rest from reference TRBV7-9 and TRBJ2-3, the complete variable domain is DTGVSQNPRHKITKRGQNVTFRCDPISEHNRLYWYRQTLGQGPEFLTYFQNEAQLEKSRLLSDRFSAERPKGSFSTLEIQRTEQGDSAMYLCASSLESRRDTQYFGPGTRLTVL.

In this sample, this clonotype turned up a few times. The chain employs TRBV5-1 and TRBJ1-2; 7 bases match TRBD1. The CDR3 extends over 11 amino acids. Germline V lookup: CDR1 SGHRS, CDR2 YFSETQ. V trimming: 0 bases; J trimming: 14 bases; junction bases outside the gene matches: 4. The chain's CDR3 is CASSLDRGKTF. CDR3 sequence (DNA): TGCGCCAGCAGCTTGGACAGGGGAAAGACCTTC.

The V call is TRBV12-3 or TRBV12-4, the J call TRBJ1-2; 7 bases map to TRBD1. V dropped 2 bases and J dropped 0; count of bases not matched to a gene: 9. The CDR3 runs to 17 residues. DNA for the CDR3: TGTGCCAGCAGTTTACCCCGACAGGGCACAGCTAACTATGGCTACACCTTC. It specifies CASSLPRQGTANYGYTF.

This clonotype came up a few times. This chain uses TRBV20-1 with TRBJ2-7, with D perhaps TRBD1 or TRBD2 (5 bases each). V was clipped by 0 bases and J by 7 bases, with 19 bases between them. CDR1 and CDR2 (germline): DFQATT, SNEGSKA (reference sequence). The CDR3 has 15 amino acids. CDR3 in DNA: TGCAGTGCTAGAGAACCGGGACCCTCGACGGGTGAGCAGTACTTC. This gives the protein CSAREPGPSTGEQYF.

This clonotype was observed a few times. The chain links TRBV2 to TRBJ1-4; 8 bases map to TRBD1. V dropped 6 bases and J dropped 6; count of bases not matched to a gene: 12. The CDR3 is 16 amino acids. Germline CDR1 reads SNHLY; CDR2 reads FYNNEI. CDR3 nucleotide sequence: TGTGCCAGCAGCCCCCAGGGGGCTTTCGTGGATGAAAAACTGTTTTTT. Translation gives CASSPQGAFVDEKLFF.

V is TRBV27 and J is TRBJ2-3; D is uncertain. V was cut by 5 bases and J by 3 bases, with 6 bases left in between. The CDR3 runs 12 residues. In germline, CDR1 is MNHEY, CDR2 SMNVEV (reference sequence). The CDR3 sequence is CASSTRTDTQYF. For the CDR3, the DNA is TGTGCCAGCAGTACCAGGACAGATACGCAGTATTTT.

In DNA form, the CDR3 reads TGTGCCAGTAGTATAAGAGCGGATAACTACAATGAGCAGTTCTTC. Its protein product is CASSIRADNYNEQFF. The chain has TRBV19 and TRBJ2-1; maybe TRBD2 (5 bases). The CDR3 is 15 residues long. Germline CDR1 is LNHDA and CDR2 is SQIVND (reference sequence). Trimming shortened V by 2 bases and J by 3 bases, and 11 bases separated the two germline ends.